This entry features one T cell receptor (beta chain) sequence. The data originate from a study of blood T cell repertoires in COVID-19. Across the whole study: The United States, Italy and Spain provided the acute and convalescent COVID-19 samples. PBMCs, B-cell-depleted T cells, or T cells were the source of the cDNA or gDNA that made up the material.

Per the authors' pipeline: Amplification from reference gene primers served as the basis for estimated nucleated cell counts. Method: immunoSEQ multiplex PCR; TCRdb's copy keeps in-frame clones and lacks some. That table furnishes V, J and clone size, whereas the DNA furnished D and trimming. This sample has about 75,000 clones, with roughly 90% found just once. Germline assignment: CDR1 ENHRY and CDR2 SYGVKD. The CDR3 totals 13 residues. The V gene end was trimmed by 4 bases and the J gene end by 4 bases; junction bases not matched to a gene: 2. The clonotype originates from a human donor in a cohort sampled during active COVID-19. The sample consisted of peripheral blood. The V gene is TRBV10-3, the J gene TRBJ2-7; TRBD1 matches at 9 bases. For the CDR3, the DNA is TGTGCCATCAGTGTTGGGACAGGGTACGAGCAGTACTTC. As protein: CAISVGTGYEQYF.